What follows are 23 T cell receptor beta chains derived from one specimen sequenced in a study of T cell clones after liver transplantation. Some clones are missing from TCRdb's copy, which holds only in-frame ones; the method was immunoSEQ multiplex PCR. The sample holds 65,000 to 85,000 clones, around 80% seen once. The material sequenced was CD4+ T cells from blood, taken around 50 months after liver transplant. Every receptor here comes from a human patient who received a liver transplant. Some T cells may have come from the graft donor.

The V and J genes are TRBV5-4 and TRBJ1-1; 9 nucleotides match TRBD1. Germline CDR1 SGHNT, CDR2 YYREEE (reference sequence). CDR3 length: 15 residues. With V trimmed by 4 bases and J by 4 bases, 8 bases remained unmatched. CDR3: CASSPRTGVFTEAFF. The CDR3 region has the DNA TGTGCCAGCAGCCCCAGGACAGGGGTGTTCACTGAAGCTTTCTTT.

The rearrangement uses TRBV7-2 and TRBJ1-2; no definite D call. V was shortened by 1 base and J by 5 bases, with 11 bases between the two germline ends. This CDR3 region has 14 residues. Germline CDR1 is SGHTA and CDR2 is FQGNSA. The CDR3 region is CASSLGADAYGYTF. The CDR3 nucleotides read TGTGCCAGCAGCTTAGGGGCGGACGCATATGGCTACACCTTC. Combining the CDR3 with reference TRBV7-2 and TRBJ1-2 gives the whole variable domain GAGVSQSPSNKVTEKGKDVELRCDPISGHTALYWYRQSLGQGLEFLIYFQGNSAPDKSGLPSDRFSAERTGGSVSTLTIQRTQQEDSAVYLCASSLGADAYGYTFGSGTRLTVV.

This clone was counted between two and nine times. CDR3 coding DNA: TGTGCCAGCAGTCCAGCGGGATACTCACCCCTCCACTTT. It codes for CASSPAGYSPLHF. The chain couples TRBV2 to TRBJ1-6; D unresolved. V was cut by 5 bases and J by 10 bases, with 12 bases left in between. The CDR3 has 13 residues. Germline V lookup: CDR1 SNHLY, CDR2 FYNNEI. Drawing the rest from reference TRBV2 and TRBJ1-6, the complete variable domain is EPEVTQTPSHQVTQMGQEVILRCVPISNHLYFYWYRQILGQKVEFLVSFYNNEISEKSEIFDDQFSVERPDGSNFTLKIRSTKLEDSAMYFCASSPAGYSPLHFGNGTRLTVT.

This chain uses TRBV6-4 with TRBJ2-3; D might be TRBD2 (5 bases). This CDR3 comprises 15 residues. The ends were cut back, 5 bases at V and 2 bases at J, with 14 bases in the middle. The V gene's germline CDR1 is MRHNA and CDR2 SNTAGT. This CDR3 reads CASSPGNTPTDTQYF. CDR3 nucleotide sequence: TGTGCCAGCAGTCCCGGGAATACCCCCACAGATACGCAGTATTTT.

The genes are TRBV5-5 and TRBJ2-1; D may match TRBD1 or TRBD2 (6 bases each). CDR3 size: 15 residues. V was clipped by 4 bases and J by 6 bases, with 17 bases between them. Germline-derived CDR1 and CDR2 are SGHKS and YYEKEE (reference sequence). The CDR3 sequence is CASSPGAGTVNEQFF. DNA of the CDR3: TGTGCCAGCAGCCCAGGGGCGGGAACGGTCAATGAGCAGTTCTTC.

The rearrangement links TRBV19 to TRBJ2-3, with 7 bases fitting TRBD1. The CDR3 length is 16 residues. The germline CDR1 and CDR2 sequences are LNHDA and SQIVND (reference sequence). V trimming: 7 bases; J trimming: 1 base; junction bases outside the gene matches: 11. Here the CDR3 DNA reads TGTGCCAGTAACGATGTCCGGGACAGTGGCACAGATACGCAGTATTTT. Translating gives CASNDVRDSGTDTQYF.

This chain joins TRBV6-5 and TRBJ1-5; no firm D call. The V gene's germline CDR1 is MNHEY and CDR2 SVGAGI. V was pared by 1 base and J by 6 bases, with 7 bases between. There are 13 residues in the CDR3. In nucleotides, the CDR3 is TGTGCCAGCAGTTACTTTCCCGGTCAGCCCCAGCATTTT. This gives the protein CASSYFPGQPQHF.

V usage is TRBV10-3 and J usage is TRBJ1-5; D is possibly TRBD1 (5 bases). Germline CDR1 and CDR2: ENHRY and SYGVKD. V dropped 2 bases and J dropped 7 bases, with 15 bases sitting between them. The CDR3 is made up of 15 amino acids. The CDR3 DNA follows: TGTGCCATCAGTGAGAGTCAGGGTCAGGGCCAGCCCCAGCATTTT. Protein: CAISESQGQGQPQHF.

This chain joins TRBV5-4 and TRBJ2-5; D is ambiguous. Trimming removed 5 bases at V and 5 bases at J, with 16 bases between. CDR1 is SGHNT, CDR2 YYREEE, per germline (reference sequence). The CDR3 consists of 14 residues. The CDR3 coding sequence is TGTGCCAGCAGGATGGCCGGGCCGCGGGAGACCCAGTACTTC. This translates into CASRMAGPRETQYF.

The gene calls are TRBV23-1 and TRBJ1-5; no clear D. TRBV23-1 is flagged as an ORF with uncertain function. V lost 4 bases, J lost 5 bases, and 12 bases lay in between. There are 14 residues in the CDR3. This CDR3 is CASSRPGIDQPQHF. The CDR3 region has the DNA TGCGCCAGCAGTCGGCCGGGGATTGATCAGCCCCAGCATTTT.

The rearrangement links TRBV6-5 to TRBJ1-2, with 9 bases aligning to TRBD1. There are 15 residues in the CDR3. CDR1 and CDR2 from the germline V gene are MNHEY and SVGAGI. V shed 5 bases, J shed 5 bases, and the junction held 9 bases outside the gene matches. CDR3 amino acids: CASSVSGTGIYGYTF. CDR3 in DNA: TGTGCCAGCAGTGTTTCCGGGACAGGGATTTATGGCTACACCTTC.

The chain combines TRBV18 with TRBJ2-1, with D possibly being TRBD2 (6 bases). This CDR3 spans 15 amino acids. The V end lost 0 bases, the J end lost 9 bases, and 15 bases lay between the germline ends. CDR1 is KGHSH and CDR2 is LQKENI in the germline V gene. The CDR3 DNA reads as TGTGCCAGCTCACCACCGGGGGGACCTCGGGGTGAGCAGTTCTTC. As protein: CASSPPGGPRGEQFF.

The chain couples TRBV5-4 to TRBJ2-3, with D perhaps TRBD1 or TRBD2 (6 bases each). V was clipped by 3 bases and J by 2 bases, with 16 bases between them. Per the germline V gene, CDR1 is SGHNT and CDR2 is YYREEE (reference sequence). The CDR3 runs to 16 residues. CDR3: CASSSRLGGYTDTQYF. In DNA form, the CDR3 reads TGTGCCAGCAGCTCCCGTCTAGGGGGGTACACAGATACGCAGTATTTT.

Here the CDR3 DNA reads TGTGCCAGCAGCCCATCTCGGACAGGGGAGCAGTTCTTC. Its translation is CASSPSRTGEQFF. V usage is TRBV11-3 and J usage is TRBJ2-1; TRBD1 aligns across 8 bases. The CDR3 spans 13 residues. The V segment lost 5 bases and the J segment 10 bases; nucleotides outside the gene matches: 7. CDR1 and CDR2 from the germline V gene are SGHNT and YENEEA.

The chain's CDR3 is CASSPQSGTSGEQFF. For the CDR3, the DNA is TGTGCCAGCAGCCCTCAGAGCGGGACTAGCGGCGAGCAGTTCTTC. This chain uses TRBV11-2 with TRBJ2-1, with 11 bases fitting TRBD2. The CDR3 has 15 amino acids. J was trimmed by 10 bases and V by 5 bases; bases with no gene match: 10. The germline CDR1 and CDR2 sequences are SGHAT and FQNNGV.

The chain couples TRBV19 to TRBJ1-5; D is perhaps TRBD1 (5 bases). Germline CDR1 and CDR2: LNHDA and SQIVND (reference sequence). This CDR3 comprises 13 residues. V was trimmed by 5 bases and J by 7 bases, leaving 12 bases between them. The CDR3 DNA reads TGTGCCAGTAGTGGTGGGGCGCGGCAGCCCCAGCATTTT. Encoded protein: CASSGGARQPQHF.

The rearrangement uses TRBV5-6 and TRBJ1-6; D remains ambiguous. This CDR3 has 14 amino acids. V lost 3 bases, J lost 4 bases, and 8 bases lay in between. In germline, CDR1 is SGHDT, CDR2 YYEEEE. CDR3 DNA sequence: TGTGCCAGCAGCTACCTGGAGTATAATTCACCCCTCCACTTT. Translation: CASSYLEYNSPLHF. Full variable domain (outside the CDR3, taken from reference TRBV5-6 and TRBJ1-6): DAGVTQSPTHLIKTRGQQVTLRCSPKSGHDTVSWYQQALGQGPQFIFQYYEEEERQRGNFPDRFSGHQFPNYSSELNVNALLLGDSALYLCASSYLEYNSPLHFGNGTRLTVT.

This clone was recorded only once. The CDR3: CASSRKAGEQYF. In nucleotides, the CDR3 is TGTGCCAGCTCACGGAAGGCTGGCGAGCAGTACTTC. The J gene is TRBJ2-7, the V gene TRBV18; D remains ambiguous. V dropped 4 bases and J dropped 6 bases, with 10 bases sitting between them. Germline loops: CDR1 KGHSH, CDR2 LQKENI. The CDR3 contains 12 residues.

The J gene is TRBJ2-3, the V gene TRBV4-2; no reliable D call. Germline values: CDR1 LGHNA, CDR2 YNFKEQ. Trimming cost V 0 bases and J 1 base, with 8 bases left between them. This CDR3 spans 15 amino acids. Here the CDR3 DNA reads TGTGCCAGCAGCCAAGAAGGGCTGGGCACAGATACGCAGTATTTT. It encodes CASSQEGLGTDTQYF.

The chain employs TRBV25-1 and TRBJ2-3, with 7 bases matching TRBD1. Germline V gives CDR1 MGHDK, CDR2 SYGVNS. V lost 7 bases, J lost 3 bases, and 4 bases stayed unmatched. The CDR3 covers 13 residues. The CDR3 DNA follows: TGTGCCAGCAACAGGGGAGATACAGATACGCAGTATTTT. It is translated as CASNRGDTDTQYF.

The chain combines TRBV2 with TRBJ2-5, with a tentative D call TRBD2 (6 bases). Looked up from germline, CDR1 is SNHLY and CDR2 is FYNNEI. This CDR3 contains 16 residues. Deletions cut 6 bases from V and 2 bases from J, with 19 bases between. CDR3 in amino acids: CASSPLGGATQETQYF. In DNA, the CDR3 is TGTGCCAGCAGCCCCTTGGGCGGGGCGACGCAAGAGACCCAGTACTTC.

The chain joins TRBV18 to TRBJ2-2, with 7 bases fitting TRBD1. In germline, CDR1 is KGHSH, CDR2 LQKENI. Germline trimming cut 3 bases from V and 3 bases from J; bases unmatched to any gene: 4. The CDR3 covers 15 residues. CDR3 loop: CASSPTQGDTGELFF. CDR3 nucleotides: TGTGCCAGCTCACCTACCCAGGGGGACACCGGGGAGCTGTTTTTT.

This clone was seen once. The V gene is TRBV6-5, the J gene TRBJ2-3; the match to TRBD2 covers 12 bases. The V gene end was trimmed by 6 bases and the J gene end by 6 bases; junction bases not matched to a gene: 7. This CDR3 has 15 residues. Germline loops: CDR1 MNHEY, CDR2 SVGAGI. The CDR3 reads CASSRLAGAEDTQYF. Written as DNA, the CDR3 is TGTGCCAGCAGCAGACTAGCGGGAGCAGAGGATACGCAGTATTTT.